This T cell receptor beta chain was identified during a study of blood T cell repertoires in COVID-19. Overall study context: Samples taken during acute and convalescent COVID-19 were collected in the United States, Italy and Spain.

CDR1 is MNHNS and CDR2 is SASEGT in the germline V gene. CDR3 length: 16 amino acids. The junction had 9 bases not matched to a gene; V was cut back by 4 bases and J by 2 bases. Authors' data handling: Quantification of nucleated cells was approximated via reference gene primer amplification. Data came from immunoSEQ multiplex PCR; TCRdb stores just in-frame clones and leaves some out. D and trimming were read from the DNA, whereas the V and J calls and clone size are those reported in that table. The sample has 150,000 to 200,000 clones, roughly 76% seen once. The sequencing input was peripheral blood. V is TRBV6-1 and J is TRBJ2-7; TRBD1 matches 9 bases. The origin of this receptor is a woman older than 75 with COVID-19, enrolled during active disease. Written as DNA, the CDR3 is TGTGCCAGCAGTGGACGACTGGGACAGGGAACCTACGAGCAGTACTTC. As protein: CASSGRLGQGTYEQYF.